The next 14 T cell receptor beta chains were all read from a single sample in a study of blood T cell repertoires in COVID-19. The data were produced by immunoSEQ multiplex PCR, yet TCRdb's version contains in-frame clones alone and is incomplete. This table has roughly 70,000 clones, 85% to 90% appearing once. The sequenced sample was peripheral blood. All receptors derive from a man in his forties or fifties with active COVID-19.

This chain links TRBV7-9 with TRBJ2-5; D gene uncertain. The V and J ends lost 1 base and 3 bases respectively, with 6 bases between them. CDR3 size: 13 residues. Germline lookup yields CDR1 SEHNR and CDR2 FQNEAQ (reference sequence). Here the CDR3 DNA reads TGTGCCAGCAGCTTAGGCACAGAAGAGACCCAGTACTTC. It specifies CASSLGTEETQYF.

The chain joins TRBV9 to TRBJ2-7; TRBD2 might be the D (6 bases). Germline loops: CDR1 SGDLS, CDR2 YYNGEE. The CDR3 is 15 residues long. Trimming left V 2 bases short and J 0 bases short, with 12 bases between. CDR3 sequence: CASSVGTASSYEQYF. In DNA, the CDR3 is TGTGCCAGCAGCGTCGGGACTGCTAGCTCCTACGAGCAGTACTTC.

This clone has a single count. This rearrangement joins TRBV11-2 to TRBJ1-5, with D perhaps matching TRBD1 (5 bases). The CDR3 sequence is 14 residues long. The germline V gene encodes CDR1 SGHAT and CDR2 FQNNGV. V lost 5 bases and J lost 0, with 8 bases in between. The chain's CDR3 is CASSRQHSNQPQHF. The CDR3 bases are TGTGCCAGCAGCCGACAGCATAGCAATCAGCCCCAGCATTTT. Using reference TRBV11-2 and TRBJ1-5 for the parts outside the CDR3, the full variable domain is EAGVAQSPRYKIIEKRQSVAFWCNPISGHATLYWYQQILGQGPKLLIQFQNNGVVDDSQLPKDRFSAERLKGVDSTLKIQPAKLEDSAVYLCASSRQHSNQPQHFGDGTRLSIL.

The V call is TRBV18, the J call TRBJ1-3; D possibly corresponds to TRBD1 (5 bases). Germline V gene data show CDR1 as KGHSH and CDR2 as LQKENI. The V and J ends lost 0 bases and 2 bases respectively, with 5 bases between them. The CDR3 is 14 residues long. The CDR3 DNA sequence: TGTGCCAGCTCACCACCAGGGGCTGGAAACACCATATATTTT. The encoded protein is CASSPPGAGNTIYF.

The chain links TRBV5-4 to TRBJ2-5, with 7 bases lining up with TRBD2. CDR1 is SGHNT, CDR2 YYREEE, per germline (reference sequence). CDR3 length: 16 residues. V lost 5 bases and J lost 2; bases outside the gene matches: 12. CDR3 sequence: CASRNKAGVGQETQYF. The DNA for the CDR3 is TGTGCCAGCAGAAACAAGGCGGGAGTGGGTCAAGAGACCCAGTACTTC.

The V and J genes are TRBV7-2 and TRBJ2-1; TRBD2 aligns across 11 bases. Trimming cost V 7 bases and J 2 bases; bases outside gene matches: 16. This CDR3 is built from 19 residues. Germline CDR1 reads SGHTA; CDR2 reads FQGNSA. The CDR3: CASTRPGLAGGGPYNEQFF. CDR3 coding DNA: TGTGCCAGCACCCGTCCGGGGCTAGCGGGAGGAGGCCCCTACAATGAGCAGTTCTTC.

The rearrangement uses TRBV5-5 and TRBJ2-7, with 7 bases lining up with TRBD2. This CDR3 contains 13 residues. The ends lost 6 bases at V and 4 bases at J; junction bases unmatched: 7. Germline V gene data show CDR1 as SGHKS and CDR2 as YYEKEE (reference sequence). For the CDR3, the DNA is TGTGCCAGCACCCCCGCCGGGGGGTACGAGCAGTACTTC. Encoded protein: CASTPAGGYEQYF.

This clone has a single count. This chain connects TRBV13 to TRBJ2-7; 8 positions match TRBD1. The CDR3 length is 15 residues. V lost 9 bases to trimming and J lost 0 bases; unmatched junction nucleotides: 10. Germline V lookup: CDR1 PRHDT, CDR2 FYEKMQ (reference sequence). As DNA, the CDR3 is TGTGCCAGTGGACAGGGAAGGGCTTCCTCCTACGAGCAGTACTTC. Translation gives CASGQGRASSYEQYF. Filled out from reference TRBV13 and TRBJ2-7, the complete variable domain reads AAGVIQSPRHLIKEKRETATLKCYPIPRHDTVYWYQQGPGQDPQFLISFYEKMQSDKGSIPDRFSAQQFSDYHSELNMSSLELGDSALYFCASGQGRASSYEQYFGPGTRLTVT.

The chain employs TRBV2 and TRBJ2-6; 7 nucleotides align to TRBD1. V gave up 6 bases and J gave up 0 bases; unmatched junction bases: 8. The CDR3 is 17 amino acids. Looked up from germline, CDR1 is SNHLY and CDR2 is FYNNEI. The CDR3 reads CASRSRDRLSGANVLTF. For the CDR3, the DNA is TGTGCCAGCAGATCCCGGGACAGACTCTCTGGGGCCAACGTCCTGACTTTC.

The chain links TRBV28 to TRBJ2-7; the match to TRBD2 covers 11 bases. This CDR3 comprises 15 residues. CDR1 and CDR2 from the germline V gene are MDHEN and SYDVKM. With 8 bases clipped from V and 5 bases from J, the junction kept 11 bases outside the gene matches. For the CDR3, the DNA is TGTGCCAGCCCTCCCCGACTAGCGGGAAACCACGAGCAGTACTTC. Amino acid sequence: CASPPRLAGNHEQYF. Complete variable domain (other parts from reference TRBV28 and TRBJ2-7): DVKVTQSSRYLVKRTGEKVFLECVQDMDHENMFWYRQDPGLGLRLIYFSYDVKMKEKGDIPEGYSVSREKKERFSLILESASTNQTSMYLCASPPRLAGNHEQYFGPGTRLTVT.

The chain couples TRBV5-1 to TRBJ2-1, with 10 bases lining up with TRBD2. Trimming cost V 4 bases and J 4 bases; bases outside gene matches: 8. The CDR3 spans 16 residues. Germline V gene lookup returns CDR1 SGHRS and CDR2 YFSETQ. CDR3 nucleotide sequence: TGCGCCAGCAGCCGCGAAGCAGCGGGAGGGTACAATGAGCAGTTCTTC. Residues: CASSREAAGGYNEQFF.

CDR3 nucleotides: TGTGCCAGCAGCTTGGGGGGGGATATTTCACCCCTCCACTTT. Translating it yields CASSLGGDISPLHF. The chain links TRBV5-4 to TRBJ1-6; TRBD1 is a possible D gene (5 bases). Germline V CDR1 and CDR2: SGHNT, YYREEE (reference sequence). V lost 0 bases and J 9 bases, leaving 10 bases between the germline ends. This CDR3 comprises 14 residues.

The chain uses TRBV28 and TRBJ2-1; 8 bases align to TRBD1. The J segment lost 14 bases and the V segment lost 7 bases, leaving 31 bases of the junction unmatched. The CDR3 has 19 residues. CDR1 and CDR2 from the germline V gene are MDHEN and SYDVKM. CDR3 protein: CASKVWVKRDRGPSSREFF. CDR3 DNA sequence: TGTGCCAGCAAAGTCTGGGTCAAAAGAGACAGGGGCCCCTCCTCCCGGGAGTTCTTC.

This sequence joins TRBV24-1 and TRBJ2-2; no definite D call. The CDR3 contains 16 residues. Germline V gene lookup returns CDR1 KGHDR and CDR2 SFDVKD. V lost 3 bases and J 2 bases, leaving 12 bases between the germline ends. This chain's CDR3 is CATSDPAGSNTGELFF. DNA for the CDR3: TGTGCCACCAGTGATCCCGCCGGGTCAAACACCGGGGAGCTGTTTTTT.